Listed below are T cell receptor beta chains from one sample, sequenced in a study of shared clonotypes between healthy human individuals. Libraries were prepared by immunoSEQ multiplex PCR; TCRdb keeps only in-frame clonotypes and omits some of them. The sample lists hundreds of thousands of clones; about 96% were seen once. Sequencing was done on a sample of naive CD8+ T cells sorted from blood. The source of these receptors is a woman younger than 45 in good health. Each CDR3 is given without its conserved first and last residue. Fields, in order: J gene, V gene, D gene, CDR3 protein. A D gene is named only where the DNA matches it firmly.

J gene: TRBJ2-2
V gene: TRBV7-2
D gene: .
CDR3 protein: ASSHVGTGELF

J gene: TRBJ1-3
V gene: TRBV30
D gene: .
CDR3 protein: AWGDISGNTIY

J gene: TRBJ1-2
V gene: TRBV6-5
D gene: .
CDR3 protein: ASSYGGYGYT

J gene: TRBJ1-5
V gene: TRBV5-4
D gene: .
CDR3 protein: ASSWDGNQPQH

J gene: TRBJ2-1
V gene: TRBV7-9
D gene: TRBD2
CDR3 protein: ASSLQFAGGNEQF

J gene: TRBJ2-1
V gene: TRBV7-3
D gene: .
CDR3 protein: ASEDSGSFRSYNEQF

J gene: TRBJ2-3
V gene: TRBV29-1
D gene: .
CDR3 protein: SVEDVETGTDTQY

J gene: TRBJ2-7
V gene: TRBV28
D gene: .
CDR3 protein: ASAQWGSDYEQY

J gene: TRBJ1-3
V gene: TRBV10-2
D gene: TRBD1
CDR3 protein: ASSDTGQSSGNTIY

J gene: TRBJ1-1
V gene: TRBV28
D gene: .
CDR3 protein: ASSFGGVTEAF

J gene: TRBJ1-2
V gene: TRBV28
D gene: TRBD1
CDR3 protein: ASSPTRQGASYGYT

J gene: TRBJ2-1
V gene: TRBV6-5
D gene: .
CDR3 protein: ASSPSTWGNEQF

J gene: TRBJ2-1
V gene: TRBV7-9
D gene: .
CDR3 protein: ASSLRTAEQF

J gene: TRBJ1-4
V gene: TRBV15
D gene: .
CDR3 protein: ATSPGGTNYEKLF

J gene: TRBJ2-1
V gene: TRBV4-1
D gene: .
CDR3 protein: ASSQDLGGKESSYNEQF

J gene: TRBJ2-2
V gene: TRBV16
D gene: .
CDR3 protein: ASSPDSVNTGELF

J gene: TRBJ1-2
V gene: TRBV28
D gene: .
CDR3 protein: ASSFRPQGPGYT

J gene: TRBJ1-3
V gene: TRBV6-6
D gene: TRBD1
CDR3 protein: ASSSPDRVAENTIY